A single sample is the source of the 2 T cell receptor beta chains below, sequenced in a study of beta chain features in type 1 diabetes. The authors reverse transcribed all of the isolated RNA, so sequencing captured expressed TCRB transcripts. Clones were sequenced by immunoSEQ multiplex PCR, and TCRdb holds only the in-frame ones, with some missing. The sample carries hundreds of thousands of clones, about 32% recorded once. Source material: naive CD4+ T cells from blood. These receptor sequences come from a man aged 18 to 29 in good health.

This chain joins TRBV19 and TRBJ2-1; TRBD2 might be the D (5 bases). The CDR3 has 16 amino acids. CDR1 is LNHDA and CDR2 is SQIVND in the germline V gene (reference sequence). Deletions cut 1 base from V and 5 bases from J, with 15 bases between. CDR3 DNA sequence: TGTGCCAGTAGTATAGGGAGGCAGAGGTTTCACAATGAGCAGTTCTTC. Translation: CASSIGRQRFHNEQFF.

A few counts support this clone. The same CDR3 is also encoded by other DNA sequences in this sample. The chain carries TRBV30 and TRBJ1-3; no reliable D call. Trimming took off 0 bases at V and 0 bases at J, with 6 bases between the two ends. Germline V CDR1 and CDR2: GTSNPN, SVGIG (reference sequence). This CDR3 has 14 residues. CDR3 DNA: TGTGCCTGGAGTGTACATAGCTCTGGAAACACCATATATTTT. Its translation: CAWSVHSSGNTIYF.